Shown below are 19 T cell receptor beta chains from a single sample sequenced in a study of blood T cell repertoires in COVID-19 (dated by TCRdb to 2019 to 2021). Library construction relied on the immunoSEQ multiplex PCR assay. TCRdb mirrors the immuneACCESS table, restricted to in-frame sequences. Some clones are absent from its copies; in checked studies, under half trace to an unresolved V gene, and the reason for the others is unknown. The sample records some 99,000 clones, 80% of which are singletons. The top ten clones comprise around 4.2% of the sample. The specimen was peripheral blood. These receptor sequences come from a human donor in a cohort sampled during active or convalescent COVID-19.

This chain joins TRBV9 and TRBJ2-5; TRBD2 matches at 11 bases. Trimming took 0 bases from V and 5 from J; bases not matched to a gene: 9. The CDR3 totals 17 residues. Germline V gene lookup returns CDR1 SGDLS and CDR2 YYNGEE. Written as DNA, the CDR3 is TGTGCCAGCAGCGTAGTGGATAGCGGGGGGGCCTGGGAGACCCAGTACTTC. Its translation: CASSVVDSGGAWETQYF.

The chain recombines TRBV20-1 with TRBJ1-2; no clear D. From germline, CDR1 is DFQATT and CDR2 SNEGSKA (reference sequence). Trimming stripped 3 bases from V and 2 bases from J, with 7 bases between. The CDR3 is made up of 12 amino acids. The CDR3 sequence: CSASTRNYGYTF. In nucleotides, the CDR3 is TGCAGTGCTAGTACCAGAAACTATGGCTACACCTTC.

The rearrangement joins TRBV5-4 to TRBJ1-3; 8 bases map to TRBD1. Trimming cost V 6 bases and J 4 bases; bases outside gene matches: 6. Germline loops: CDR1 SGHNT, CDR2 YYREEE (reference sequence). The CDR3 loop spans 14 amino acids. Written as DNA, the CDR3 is TGTGCCAGCACCCTACAGGGGGACGGAAACACCATATATTTT. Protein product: CASTLQGDGNTIYF.

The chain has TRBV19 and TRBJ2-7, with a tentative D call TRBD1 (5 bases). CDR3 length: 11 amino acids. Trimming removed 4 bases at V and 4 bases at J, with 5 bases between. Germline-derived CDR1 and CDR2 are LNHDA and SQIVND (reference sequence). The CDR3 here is CASSNRYEQYF. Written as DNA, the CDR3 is TGTGCCAGTAGTAACAGGTACGAGCAGTACTTC.

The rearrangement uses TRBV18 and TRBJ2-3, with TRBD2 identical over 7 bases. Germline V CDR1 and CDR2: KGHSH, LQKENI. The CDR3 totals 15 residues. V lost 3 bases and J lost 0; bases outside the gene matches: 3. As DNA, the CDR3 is TGTGCCAGCTCACCTCGAGCGGGAAGCACAGATACGCAGTATTTT. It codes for CASSPRAGSTDTQYF.

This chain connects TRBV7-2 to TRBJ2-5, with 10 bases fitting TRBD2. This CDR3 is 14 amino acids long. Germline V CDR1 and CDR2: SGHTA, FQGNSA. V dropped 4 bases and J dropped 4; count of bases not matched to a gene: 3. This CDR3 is CASSSGLARETQYF. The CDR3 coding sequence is TGTGCCAGCAGCTCGGGACTAGCGCGAGAGACCCAGTACTTC. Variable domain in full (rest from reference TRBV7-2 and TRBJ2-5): GAGVSQSPSNKVTEKGKDVELRCDPISGHTALYWYRQSLGQGLEFLIYFQGNSAPDKSGLPSDRFSAERTGGSVSTLTIQRTQQEDSAVYLCASSSGLARETQYFGPGTRLLVL.

CDR3 nucleotides: TGTGCCAGCAGTGATAGCGGGAGCTCCTACAATGAGCAGTTCTTC. As protein: CASSDSGSSYNEQFF. This chain connects TRBV6-4 to TRBJ2-1; 9 bases map to TRBD2. This CDR3 is 15 amino acids long. The V and J ends lost 3 bases and 0 bases, in that order; junction bases with no gene match: 0. Per germline, CDR1 MRHNA and CDR2 SNTAGT.

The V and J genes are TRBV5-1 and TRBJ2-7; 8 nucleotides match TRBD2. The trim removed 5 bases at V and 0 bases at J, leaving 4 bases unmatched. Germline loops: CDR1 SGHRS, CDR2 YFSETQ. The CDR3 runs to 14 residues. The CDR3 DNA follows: TGCGCCAGCAGTTCCAGCGGGAGCTCCTACGAGCAGTACTTC. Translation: CASSSSGSSYEQYF.

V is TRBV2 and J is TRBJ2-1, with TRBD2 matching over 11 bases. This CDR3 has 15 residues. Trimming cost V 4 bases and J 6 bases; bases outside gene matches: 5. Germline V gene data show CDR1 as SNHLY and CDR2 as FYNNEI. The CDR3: CASSVGSGGVNEQFF. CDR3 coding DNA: TGTGCCAGCAGTGTGGGTAGCGGGGGGGTCAATGAGCAGTTCTTC.

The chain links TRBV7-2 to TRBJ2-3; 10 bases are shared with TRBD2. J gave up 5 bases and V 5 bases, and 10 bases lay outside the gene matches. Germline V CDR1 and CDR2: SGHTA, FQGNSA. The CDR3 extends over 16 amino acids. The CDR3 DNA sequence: TGTGCCAGCAGCCTGGCAAGCGGGGGGGCCAGAGATACGCAGTATTTT. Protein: CASSLASGGARDTQYF.

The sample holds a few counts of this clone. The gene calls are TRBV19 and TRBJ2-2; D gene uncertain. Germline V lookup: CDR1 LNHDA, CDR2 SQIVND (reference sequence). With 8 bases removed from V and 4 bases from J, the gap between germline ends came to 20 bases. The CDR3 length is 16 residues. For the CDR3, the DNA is TGTGCCAGTCTCGAAACTCTATTAGTTGCCACCGGGGAGCTGTTTTTT. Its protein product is CASLETLLVATGELFF.

The CDR3 reads CASSFDTYGYTF. CDR3 coding DNA: TGCGCCAGCAGCTTCGACACCTATGGCTACACCTTC. This chain links TRBV5-1 with TRBJ1-2; D is unclear. The CDR3 spans 12 residues. The ends were cut back, 2 bases at V and 4 bases at J, with 6 bases in the middle. Germline-derived CDR1 and CDR2 are SGHRS and YFSETQ.

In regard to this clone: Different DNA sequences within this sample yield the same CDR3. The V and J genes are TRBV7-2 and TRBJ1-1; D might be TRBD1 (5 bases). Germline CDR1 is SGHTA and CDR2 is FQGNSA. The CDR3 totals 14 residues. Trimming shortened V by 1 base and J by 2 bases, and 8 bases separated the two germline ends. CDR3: CASSLGQSNTEAFF. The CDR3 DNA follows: TGTGCCAGCAGCTTAGGACAGAGTAACACTGAAGCTTTCTTT.

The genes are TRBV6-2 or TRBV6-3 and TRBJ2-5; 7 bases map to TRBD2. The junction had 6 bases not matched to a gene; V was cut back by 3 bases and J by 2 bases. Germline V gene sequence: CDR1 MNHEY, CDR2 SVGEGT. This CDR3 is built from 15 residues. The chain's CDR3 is CASSYSSGGQETQYF. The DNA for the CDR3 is TGTGCCAGCAGTTATTCCTCGGGGGGTCAAGAGACCCAGTACTTC.

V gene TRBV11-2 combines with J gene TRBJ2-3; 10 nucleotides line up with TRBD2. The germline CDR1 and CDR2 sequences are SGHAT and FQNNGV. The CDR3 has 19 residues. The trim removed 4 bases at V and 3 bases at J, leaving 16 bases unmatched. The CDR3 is CASSSFPDIAGGGTDTQYF. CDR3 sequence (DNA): TGTGCCAGCAGCTCCTTCCCAGATATAGCGGGGGGCGGAACAGATACGCAGTATTTT.

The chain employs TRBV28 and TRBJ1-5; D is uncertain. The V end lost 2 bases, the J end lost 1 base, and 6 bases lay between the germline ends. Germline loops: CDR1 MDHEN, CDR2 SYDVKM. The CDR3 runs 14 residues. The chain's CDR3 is CASSLPLSNQPQHF. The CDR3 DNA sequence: TGTGCCAGCAGTTTACCCTTGAGCAATCAGCCCCAGCATTTT.

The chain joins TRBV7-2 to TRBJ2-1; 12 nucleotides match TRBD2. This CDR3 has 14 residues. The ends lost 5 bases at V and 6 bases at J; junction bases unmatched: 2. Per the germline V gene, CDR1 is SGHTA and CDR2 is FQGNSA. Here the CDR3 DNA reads TGTGCCAGCAGCCGGGGACTAGCGGGCAATGAGCAGTTCTTC. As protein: CASSRGLAGNEQFF.

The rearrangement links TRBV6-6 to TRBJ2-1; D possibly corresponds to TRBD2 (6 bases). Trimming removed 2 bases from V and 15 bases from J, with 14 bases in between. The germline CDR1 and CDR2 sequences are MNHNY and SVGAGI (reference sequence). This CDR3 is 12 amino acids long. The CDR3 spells CASSYTPGDRFF. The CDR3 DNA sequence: TGTGCCAGCAGTTACACCCCGGGGGATCGGTTCTTC.

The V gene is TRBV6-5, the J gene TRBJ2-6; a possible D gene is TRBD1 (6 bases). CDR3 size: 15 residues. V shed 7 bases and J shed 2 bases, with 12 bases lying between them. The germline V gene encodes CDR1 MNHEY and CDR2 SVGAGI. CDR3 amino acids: CASTPGETGANVLTF. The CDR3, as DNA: TGTGCCAGCACCCCAGGGGAGACTGGGGCCAACGTCCTGACTTTC.